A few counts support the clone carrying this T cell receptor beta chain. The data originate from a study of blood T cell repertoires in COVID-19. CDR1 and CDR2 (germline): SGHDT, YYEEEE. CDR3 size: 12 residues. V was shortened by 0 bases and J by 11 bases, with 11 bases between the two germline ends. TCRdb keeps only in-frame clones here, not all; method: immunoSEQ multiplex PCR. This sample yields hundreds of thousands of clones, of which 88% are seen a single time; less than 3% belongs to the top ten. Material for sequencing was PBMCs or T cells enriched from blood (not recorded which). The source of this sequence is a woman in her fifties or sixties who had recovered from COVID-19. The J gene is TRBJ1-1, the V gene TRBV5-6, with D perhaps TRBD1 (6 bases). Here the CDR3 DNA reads TGTGCCAGCAGCTTGGAAACAGGGAGCGCTTTCTTT. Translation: CASSLETGSAFF.